The 9 T cell receptor beta chains below were found in one sample sequenced in a study of shared clonotypes between healthy human individuals. Sequencing was performed with immunoSEQ multiplex PCR; in TCRdb, only in-frame clones are kept and a portion is missing. Counted here are roughly 2.2 million clones, 80% to 95% occurring once; the ten biggest clones make up 0.39%. The sequencing sample was made of naive CD4+ T cells from PBMCs. Subset here: CD45RA+ positively selected. These receptor sequences come from a man between 18 and 29 years old in good health. Some clones in this sample may be carry-over from other donors' samples.

This clone appeared a single time. The chain recombines TRBV7-7 with TRBJ2-5, with D tentatively TRBD1 (6 bases). Between the trimmed V and J ends, which lost 5 bases and 1 base, there was a span of 11 bases. Looked up from germline, CDR1 is SSHAT and CDR2 is FNYEAQ (reference sequence). The CDR3 totals 14 residues. In DNA, the CDR3 is TGTGCCAGCAGCAAAGGGACACTCCAAGAGACCCAGTACTTC. Its protein is CASSKGTLQETQYF.

The V call is TRBV18, the J call TRBJ2-1; no definite D call. Germline CDR1 KGHSH, CDR2 LQKENI. This CDR3 contains 15 residues. V was clipped by 2 bases and J by 4 bases, with 12 bases between them. The CDR3 reads CASSPDIAVYNEQFF. CDR3 DNA: TGTGCCAGCTCACCAGACATAGCCGTTTACAATGAGCAGTTCTTC.

The V gene is TRBV7-6, the J gene TRBJ1-2; a weak D match, TRBD1 (6 bases). This CDR3 contains 14 residues. V shed 5 bases and J shed 4 bases, with 14 bases lying between them. The germline CDR1 and CDR2 sequences are SGHVS and FNYEAQ. The DNA for the CDR3 is TGTGCCAGCAGCCCCCGGGGGGCGACCTATGGCTACACCTTC. Its protein product is CASSPRGATYGYTF.

The V call is TRBV6-4, the J call TRBJ2-1; possibly TRBD2 for D (6 bases). CDR1 is MRHNA and CDR2 is SNTAGT in the germline V gene. Trimming cost V 6 bases and J 9 bases, with 21 bases left between them. The CDR3 totals 15 residues. In DNA form, the CDR3 reads TGTGCCAGCAGCCCTCTCCTCGGGGGAGCGGGTGAGCAGTTCTTC. This encodes CASSPLLGGAGEQFF.

V gene TRBV5-1 combines with J gene TRBJ2-1; D not certain. Germline V gene sequence: CDR1 SGHRS, CDR2 YFSETQ. Trimming removed 1 base from V and 6 bases from J, with 8 bases in between. This CDR3 region has 13 residues. The CDR3 DNA follows: TGCGCCAGCAGCTTGCCTCCGGGCAATGAGCAGTTCTTC. This gives the protein CASSLPPGNEQFF.

About this clone itself: Other DNA sequences in the same sample also yield this CDR3. This sequence joins TRBV5-1 and TRBJ2-7; the D is unclear. The CDR3 totals 13 residues. The V gene's germline CDR1 is SGHRS and CDR2 YFSETQ. Trimming cost V 0 bases and J 6 bases, with 10 bases left between them. The CDR3 loop is CASSLAGRSEQYF. The CDR3, as DNA: TGCGCCAGCAGCTTGGCGGGCCGGTCCGAGCAGTACTTC.

Details on this clone: Distinct nucleotide sequences in the sample also encode this CDR3. V and J are TRBV5-1 and TRBJ2-1, with TRBD1 identical over 9 bases. J was trimmed by 8 bases and V by 4 bases; bases with no gene match: 4. There are 13 residues in the CDR3. Germline CDR1 reads SGHRS; CDR2 reads YFSETQ. The CDR3 nucleotides are TGCGCCAGCAGCGGACAGGGGAGCGATGAGCAGTTCTTC. This codes for CASSGQGSDEQFF.

The rearrangement joins TRBV11-3 to TRBJ2-7, with 9 nucleotides matching TRBD2. This CDR3 is built from 15 residues. The trim removed 2 bases at V and 0 bases at J, leaving 2 bases unmatched. Germline V lookup: CDR1 SGHNT, CDR2 YENEEA. CDR3 DNA sequence: TGTGCCAGCAGCTTATATAGCGGGAGCTCCTACGAGCAGTACTTC. This encodes CASSLYSGSSYEQYF.

The chain recombines TRBV4-1 with TRBJ2-2; D might be TRBD2 (7 bases). The CDR3 consists of 19 residues. Germline assignment: CDR1 MGHRA and CDR2 YSYEKL. Trimming took off 4 bases at V and 0 bases at J, with 21 bases between the two ends. CDR3 DNA: TGCGCCAGCAGCCTTTGGGGGGGCGAGACAGGAGCGAACACCGGGGAGCTGTTTTTT. Amino acid sequence: CASSLWGGETGANTGELFF.